The 15 T cell receptor beta chains in this list originate from one sample, sequenced in a study of T-cell reconstitution after alpha-beta-depleted transplantation in children (TCRdb year 2016). Libraries were constructed by PCR. Reads for this sample came from an Illumina HiSeq 2500. TCR libraries were prepared with molecular barcoding, using unique molecular identifiers to normalize TCRbeta repertoire quantification. Using fastp trimming at Q25 and MiXCR clonotype assembly, TCRdb reanalyzed the public sequencing data and kept in-frame beta chains. Every distinct CDR3 protein forms one entry, paired with its most common genes and DNA. Across this sample there are about 230,000 distinct CDR3 sequences, with 9.5% to 15% seen only once. About 2.6% of the sample comes from the top ten. The sequences come from PBMCs from the stem cell graft donor, collected from the stem cell graft. These receptors originate from a human donor who donated a stem cell graft to a child with acute lymphoblastic leukemia.

This clonotype showed up many times. The CDR3 sequence is CASKAPNNYGYTF. CDR3 in DNA: TGTGCCAGCAAGGCACCAAATAACTATGGCTACACCTTC. V is TRBV2 and J is TRBJ1-2; D is uncertain. V lost 7 bases, J lost 1 base, and 10 bases lay in between. The CDR3 runs 13 residues. Germline V lookup: CDR1 SNHLY, CDR2 FYNNEI. Variable domain in full (rest from reference TRBV2 and TRBJ1-2): EPEVTQTPSHQVTQMGQEVILRCVPISNHLYFYWYRQILGQKVEFLVSFYNNEISEKSEIFDDQFSVERPDGSNFTLKIRSTKLEDSAMYFCASKAPNNYGYTFGSGTRLTVV.

This clonotype was seen many times. V is TRBV20-1 and J is TRBJ2-1; D gene uncertain. The CDR3 totals 14 residues. Germline V gene sequence: CDR1 DFQATT, CDR2 SNEGSKA (reference sequence). Between the trimmed V and J ends, which lost 3 bases and 0 bases, there was a span of 9 bases. The chain's CDR3 is CSAREWSSYNEQFF. CDR3 nucleotide sequence: TGCAGTGCTAGGGAGTGGAGCTCCTACAATGAGCAGTTCTTC.

In its sample, this clonotype was seen a few times. The CDR3 protein is CASSQDGRPAETQYF. CDR3 in DNA: TGCGCCAGCAGCCAAGATGGTCGGCCTGCGGAGACCCAGTACTTC. V gene TRBV4-3 combines with J gene TRBJ2-5; D unclear. The V gene lost 0 bases and the J gene lost 5 bases, with 13 bases spanning the gap. Germline lookup yields CDR1 LGHNA and CDR2 YSLEER. This CDR3 is built from 15 residues.

This clonotype appeared many times. The chain is built from TRBV28 and TRBJ2-3; D is unclear. Deletions cut 2 bases from V and 7 bases from J, with 10 bases between. The CDR3 length is 13 residues. In germline, CDR1 is MDHEN, CDR2 SYDVKM. For the CDR3, the DNA is TGTGCCAGCAGTTTAACTGGGCCGCATACGCAGTATTTT. Its protein product is CASSLTGPHTQYF. The full variable domain, its missing parts supplied by reference TRBV28 and TRBJ2-3, is DVKVTQSSRYLVKRTGEKVFLECVQDMDHENMFWYRQDPGLGLRLIYFSYDVKMKEKGDIPEGYSVSREKKERFSLILESASTNQTSMYLCASSLTGPHTQYFGPGTRLTVL.

This clonotype has just one count. Possible read error: a much larger clone is one base away. V is TRBV5-5 and J is TRBJ1-2; no clear D gene. The CDR3 has 13 residues. Germline CDR1 is SGHKS and CDR2 is YYEKEE (reference sequence). The CDR3 loop reads CASSETAIYGDTF. In DNA, the CDR3 is TGTGCCAGCAGCGAAACAGCGATCTATGGCGACACCTTC.

This clonotype was observed a few times. V is TRBV29-1 and J is TRBJ2-3, with D unresolved. Germline V gene lookup returns CDR1 SQVTM and CDR2 ANQGSEA. The length of the CDR3 is 9 residues. Here the CDR3 reads CSFGDTQYF. The CDR3 DNA is TGCAGTTTTGGGGATACGCAGTATTTT.

This clonotype appeared many times. The chain recombines TRBV6-2 or TRBV6-3 with TRBJ2-1, with D uncertain. CDR1 and CDR2 from the germline V gene are MNHEY and SVGEGT. Between the trimmed V and J ends, which lost 7 bases and 0 bases, there was a span of 13 bases. The CDR3 contains 15 residues. The CDR3 DNA is TGTGCCAGCACCCAGCAGATAAGCTCCTACAATGAGCAGTTCTTC. Its protein is CASTQQISSYNEQFF.

This clonotype was counted many times. This chain connects TRBV7-9 to TRBJ2-5, with 11 bases identical to TRBD1. This CDR3 region has 16 residues. The germline CDR1 and CDR2 sequences are SEHNR and FQNEAQ (reference sequence). V shed 3 bases and J 3 bases; nucleotides not matched to a gene: 6. In nucleotides, the CDR3 is TGTGCCAGCAGCTTTGGACAGGGGGCTACCAAAGAGACCCAGTACTTC. The encoded protein is CASSFGQGATKETQYF.

At least ten counts were recorded for this clonotype. The chain links TRBV6-5 to TRBJ2-5; D is perhaps TRBD1 or TRBD2 (5 bases each). Germline lookup yields CDR1 MNHEY and CDR2 SVGAGI. The CDR3 is 15 residues long. Trimming removed 6 bases at V and 5 bases at J, with 19 bases between. Written as DNA, the CDR3 is TGTGCCAGCAGAAAGGGGACCCTCATATTCGAGACCCAGTACTTC. Encoded protein: CASRKGTLIFETQYF.

This clonotype was picked up a small number of times. This chain uses TRBV20-1 with TRBJ2-1; 10 bases fit TRBD2. Looked up from germline, CDR1 is DFQATT and CDR2 is SNEGSKA (reference sequence). The trim removed 3 bases at V and 3 bases at J, leaving 8 bases unmatched. The CDR3 totals 16 residues. The CDR3 DNA reads as TGCAGTGCTAGGGCTCCAGCGGGGGGGGTCTACAATGAGCAGTTCTTC. Translating gives CSARAPAGGVYNEQFF.

This chain joins TRBV19 and TRBJ1-1, with a tentative D call TRBD1 (5 bases). V was clipped by 7 bases and J by 4 bases, with 16 bases between them. From germline, CDR1 is LNHDA and CDR2 SQIVND (reference sequence). The CDR3 sequence is 14 residues long. The CDR3 nucleotides are TGTGCCAGTAAGCCCAGCCCCGGGACCACTGAAGCTTTCTTT. Protein: CASKPSPGTTEAFF.

This clonotype showed up many times. V is TRBV14 and J is TRBJ2-6, with unresolved D. CDR1 and CDR2 from the germline V gene are SGHDN and FVKESK. The CDR3 has 14 amino acids. V lost 0 bases and J lost 4, with 4 bases in between. DNA of the CDR3: TGTGCCAGCAGCCAAGATGCGGGGGCCAACGTCCTGACTTTC. This sequence encodes CASSQDAGANVLTF.

V and J are TRBV4-2 and TRBJ1-5; unclear D gene. The CDR3 is made up of 13 amino acids. Trimming removed 4 bases from V and 4 bases from J, with 8 bases in between. CDR1 and CDR2 from the germline V gene are LGHNA and YNFKEQ. In nucleotides, the CDR3 is TGTGCCAGCAGCCCTCGGACTAATCAGCCCCAGCATTTT. This gives the protein CASSPRTNQPQHF.

This clonotype was seen repeatedly, ten times or more. The rearrangement links TRBV20-1 to TRBJ2-5; D might be TRBD1 (6 bases). V shed 6 bases and J shed 1 base, with 9 bases lying between them. This CDR3 has 12 amino acids. Germline lookup yields CDR1 DFQATT and CDR2 SNEGSKA (reference sequence). The CDR3 region has the DNA TGCAGTGCATTAGGGGGCCAAGAGACCCAGTACTTC. This sequence encodes CSALGGQETQYF.

This clonotype was seen ten or more times. The rearrangement uses TRBV6-4 and TRBJ2-3; D may be TRBD2 (7 bases). Trimming removed 4 bases at V and 7 bases at J, with 15 bases between. The germline V gene encodes CDR1 MRHNA and CDR2 SNTAGT. The CDR3 extends over 14 amino acids. This CDR3 reads CASSAGGSLNTQYF. For the CDR3, the DNA is TGTGCCAGCAGTGCGGGGGGCTCTTTGAATACGCAGTATTTT.